This T cell receptor (beta chain) was profiled in a study of CD8+ T cells in alopecia areata. The authors extracted RNA and reverse transcribed it into cDNA as the sequencing template. Produced via immunoSEQ multiplex PCR; TCRdb's table is partial and in-frame only. The sample has 150,000 to 200,000 clones, over 55% seen once. Germline loops: CDR1 SGHDN, CDR2 FVKESK. CDR3 size: 17 residues. The germline V and J ends were trimmed by 1 base and 0 bases, with 13 bases remaining between them. Findings of the study overall: The study found tofacitinib significantly decreased scalp clonality and expanded CD8+ clones among the top 100.

As to this clone: No antigen is known for it.

The treatment is: oral pan-JAK inhibitor, 5-10 mg twice daily. This clonotype was sampled from a human donor with alopecia areata. Material: CD4+ T cells sorted from blood, obtained at week 24, from a patient treated with tofacitinib. This chain joins TRBV14 and TRBJ2-1; TRBD2 might be the D (5 bases). As DNA, the CDR3 is TGTGCCAGCAGCCAAGGTCTCGGGATTTCCTCCTACAATGAGCAGTTCTTC. Encoded protein: CASSQGLGISSYNEQFF.